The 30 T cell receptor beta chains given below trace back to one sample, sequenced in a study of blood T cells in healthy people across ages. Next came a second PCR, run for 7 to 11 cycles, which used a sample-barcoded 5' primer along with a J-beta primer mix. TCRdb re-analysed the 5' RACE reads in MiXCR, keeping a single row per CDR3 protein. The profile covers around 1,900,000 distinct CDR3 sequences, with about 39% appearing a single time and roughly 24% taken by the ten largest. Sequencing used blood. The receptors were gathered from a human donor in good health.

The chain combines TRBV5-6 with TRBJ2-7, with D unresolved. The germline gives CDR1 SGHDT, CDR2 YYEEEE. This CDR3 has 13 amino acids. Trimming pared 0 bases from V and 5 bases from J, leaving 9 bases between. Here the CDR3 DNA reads TGTGCCAGCAGCTTGGGGGCAGCTAACGAGCAGTACTTC. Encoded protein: CASSLGAANEQYF. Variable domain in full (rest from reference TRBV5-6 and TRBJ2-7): DAGVTQSPTHLIKTRGQQVTLRCSPKSGHDTVSWYQQALGQGPQFIFQYYEEEERQRGNFPDRFSGHQFPNYSSELNVNALLLGDSALYLCASSLGAANEQYFGPGTRLTVT.

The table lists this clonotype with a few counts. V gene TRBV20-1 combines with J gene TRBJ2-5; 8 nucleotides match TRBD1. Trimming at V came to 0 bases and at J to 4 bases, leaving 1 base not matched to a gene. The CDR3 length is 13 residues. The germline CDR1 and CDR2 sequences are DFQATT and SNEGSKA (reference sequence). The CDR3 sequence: CSARETGVETQYF. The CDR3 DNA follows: TGCAGTGCTAGAGAGACAGGGGTAGAGACCCAGTACTTC.

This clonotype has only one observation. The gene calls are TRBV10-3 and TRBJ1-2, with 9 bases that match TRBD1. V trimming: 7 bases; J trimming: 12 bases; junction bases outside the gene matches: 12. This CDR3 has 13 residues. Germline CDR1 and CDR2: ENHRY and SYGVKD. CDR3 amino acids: CAINRDRDYGHTF. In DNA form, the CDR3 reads TGTGCCATCAACCGGGACAGGGACTATGGTCACACCTTC.

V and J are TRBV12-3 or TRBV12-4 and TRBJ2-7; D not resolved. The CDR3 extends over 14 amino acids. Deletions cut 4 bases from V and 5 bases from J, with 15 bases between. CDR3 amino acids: CASSSEPFGHEQYF. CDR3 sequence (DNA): TGTGCCAGCAGTTCTGAACCCTTCGGGCACGAGCAGTACTTC.

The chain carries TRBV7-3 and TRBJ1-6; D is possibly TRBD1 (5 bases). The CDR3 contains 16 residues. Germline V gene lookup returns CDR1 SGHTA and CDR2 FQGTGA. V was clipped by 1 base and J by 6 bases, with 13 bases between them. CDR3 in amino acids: CASSLNPQGGNSPLHF. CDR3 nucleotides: TGTGCCAGCAGCTTAAATCCGCAGGGAGGTAATTCACCCCTCCACTTT.

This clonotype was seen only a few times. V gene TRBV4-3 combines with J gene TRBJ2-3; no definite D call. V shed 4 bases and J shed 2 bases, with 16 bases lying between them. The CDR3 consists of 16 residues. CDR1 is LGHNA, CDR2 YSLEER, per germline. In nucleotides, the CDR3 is TGCGCCAGCAGCCCGCTGACCCTAAACCCCACAGATACGCAGTATTTT. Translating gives CASSPLTLNPTDTQYF.

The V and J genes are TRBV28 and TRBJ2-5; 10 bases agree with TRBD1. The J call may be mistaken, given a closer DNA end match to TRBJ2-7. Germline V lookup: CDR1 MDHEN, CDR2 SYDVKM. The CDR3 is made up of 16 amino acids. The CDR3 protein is CASSFGVRTGGYEQYF. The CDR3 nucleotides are TGTGCCAGCAGTTTCGGAGTACGGACAGGGGGATACGAGCAGTACTTC.

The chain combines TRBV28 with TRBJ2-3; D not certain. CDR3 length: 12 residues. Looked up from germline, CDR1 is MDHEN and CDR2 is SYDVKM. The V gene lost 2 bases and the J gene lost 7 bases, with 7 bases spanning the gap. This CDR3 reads CASSLLRNTQYF. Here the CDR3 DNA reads TGTGCCAGCAGTTTACTTCGAAATACGCAGTATTTT.

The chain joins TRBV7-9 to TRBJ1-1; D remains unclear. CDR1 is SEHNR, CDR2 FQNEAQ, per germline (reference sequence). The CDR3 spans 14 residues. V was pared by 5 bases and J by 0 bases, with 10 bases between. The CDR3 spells CASSPRYLNTEAFF. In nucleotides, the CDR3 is TGTGCCAGCAGCCCCCGATACCTGAACACTGAAGCTTTCTTT.

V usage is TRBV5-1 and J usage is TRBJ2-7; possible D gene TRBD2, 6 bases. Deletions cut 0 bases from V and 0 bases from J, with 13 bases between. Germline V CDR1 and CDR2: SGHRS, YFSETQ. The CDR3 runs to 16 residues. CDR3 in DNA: TGCGCCAGCAGCTTGGGGTGGGGGGAACTCTCCTACGAGCAGTACTTC. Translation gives CASSLGWGELSYEQYF.

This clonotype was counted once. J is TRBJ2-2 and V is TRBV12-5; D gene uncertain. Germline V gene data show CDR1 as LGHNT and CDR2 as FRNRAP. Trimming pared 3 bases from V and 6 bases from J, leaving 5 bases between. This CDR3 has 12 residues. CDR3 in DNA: TGTGCTAGTGGTTTCGGAGCCGGGGAGCTGTTTTTT. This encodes CASGFGAGELFF.

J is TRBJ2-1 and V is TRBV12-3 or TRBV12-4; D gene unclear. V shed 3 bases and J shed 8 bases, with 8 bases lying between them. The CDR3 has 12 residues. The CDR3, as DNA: TGTGCCAGCAGTTTTGCCCGCGATGAGCAGTTCTTC. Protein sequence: CASSFARDEQFF.

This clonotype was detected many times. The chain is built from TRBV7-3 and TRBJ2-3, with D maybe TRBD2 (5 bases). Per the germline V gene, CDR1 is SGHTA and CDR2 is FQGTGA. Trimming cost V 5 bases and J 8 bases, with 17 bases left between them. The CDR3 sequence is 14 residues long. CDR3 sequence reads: CASSLQPAAGTQYF. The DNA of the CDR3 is TGTGCCAGCAGCCTCCAGCCGGCCGCGGGTACGCAGTATTTT.

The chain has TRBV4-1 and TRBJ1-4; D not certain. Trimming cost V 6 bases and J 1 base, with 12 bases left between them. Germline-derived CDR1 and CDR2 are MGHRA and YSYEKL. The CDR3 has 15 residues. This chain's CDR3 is CASRFIERTNEKLFF. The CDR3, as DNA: TGCGCCAGCAGATTTATTGAGAGAACTAATGAAAAACTGTTTTTT.

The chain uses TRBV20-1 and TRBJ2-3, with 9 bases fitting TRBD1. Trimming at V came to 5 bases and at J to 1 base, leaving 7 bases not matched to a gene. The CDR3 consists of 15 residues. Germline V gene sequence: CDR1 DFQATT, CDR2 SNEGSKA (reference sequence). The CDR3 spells CSASGRDRGTDTQYF. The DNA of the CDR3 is TGCAGTGCTTCTGGCAGGGACAGGGGCACAGATACGCAGTATTTT.

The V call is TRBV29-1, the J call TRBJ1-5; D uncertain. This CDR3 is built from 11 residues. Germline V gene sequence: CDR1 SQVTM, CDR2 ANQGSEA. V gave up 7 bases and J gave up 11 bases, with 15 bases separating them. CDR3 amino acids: CSAADGLSQHF. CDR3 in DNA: TGCAGCGCCGCAGACGGATTATCCCAGCATTTT. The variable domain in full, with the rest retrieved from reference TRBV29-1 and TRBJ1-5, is SAVISQKPSRDICQRGTSLTIQCQVDSQVTMMFWYRQQPGQSLTLIATANQGSEATYESGFVIDKFPISRPNLTFSTLTVSNMSPEDSSIYLCSAADGLSQHFGDGTRLSIL.

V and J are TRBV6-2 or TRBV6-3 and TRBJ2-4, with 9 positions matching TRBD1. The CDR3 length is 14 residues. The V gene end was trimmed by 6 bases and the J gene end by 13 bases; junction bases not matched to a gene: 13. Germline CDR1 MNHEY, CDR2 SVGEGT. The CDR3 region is CASRLMDRGPEQYF. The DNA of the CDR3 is TGTGCCAGCAGATTAATGGACAGGGGTCCTGAGCAGTACTTC.

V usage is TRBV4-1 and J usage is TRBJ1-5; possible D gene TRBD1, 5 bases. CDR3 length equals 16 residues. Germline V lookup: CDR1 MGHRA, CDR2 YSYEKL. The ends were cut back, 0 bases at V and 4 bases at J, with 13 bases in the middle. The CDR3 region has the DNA TGCGCCAGCAGCCAAGAACCACTAACAGGTAATCAGCCCCAGCATTTT. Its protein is CASSQEPLTGNQPQHF.

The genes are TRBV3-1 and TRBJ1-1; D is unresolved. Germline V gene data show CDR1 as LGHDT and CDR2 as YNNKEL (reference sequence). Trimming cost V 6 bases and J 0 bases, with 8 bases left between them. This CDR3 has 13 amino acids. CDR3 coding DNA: TGTGCCAGCAGTTACTACGTGAACACTGAAGCTTTCTTT. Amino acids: CASSYYVNTEAFF.

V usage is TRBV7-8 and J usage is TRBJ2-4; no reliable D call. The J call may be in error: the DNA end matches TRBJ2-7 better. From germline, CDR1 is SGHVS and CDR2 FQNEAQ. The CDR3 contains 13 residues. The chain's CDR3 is CASSIIRSGEQYF. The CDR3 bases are TGTGCCAGCAGCATAATAAGGAGTGGCGAGCAGTACTTC.

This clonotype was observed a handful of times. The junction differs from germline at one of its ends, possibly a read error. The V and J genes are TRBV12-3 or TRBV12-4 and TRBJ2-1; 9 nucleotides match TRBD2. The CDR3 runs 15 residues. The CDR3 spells CVSSISGGIPNEQFF. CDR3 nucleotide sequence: TGTGTCAGCAGTATTAGCGGGGGAATACCAAATGAGCAGTTCTTC.

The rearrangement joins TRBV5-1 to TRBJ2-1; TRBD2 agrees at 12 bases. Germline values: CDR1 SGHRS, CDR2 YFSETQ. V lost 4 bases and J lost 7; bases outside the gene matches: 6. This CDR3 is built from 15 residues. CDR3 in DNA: TGCGCCAGCAGCCCTAGACTAGCGGGGGAGAATGAGCAGTTCTTC. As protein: CASSPRLAGENEQFF.

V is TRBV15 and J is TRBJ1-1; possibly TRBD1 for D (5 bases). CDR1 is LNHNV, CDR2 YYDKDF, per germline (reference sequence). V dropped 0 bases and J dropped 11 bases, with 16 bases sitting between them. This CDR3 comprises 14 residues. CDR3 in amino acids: CATSRDIGQGVAFF. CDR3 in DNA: TGTGCCACCAGCAGAGATATTGGGCAGGGCGTTGCTTTCTTT.

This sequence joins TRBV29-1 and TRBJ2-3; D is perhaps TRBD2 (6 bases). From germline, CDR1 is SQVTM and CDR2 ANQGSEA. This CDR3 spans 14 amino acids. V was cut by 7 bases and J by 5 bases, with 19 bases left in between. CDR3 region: CSGIAGRFQDTQYF. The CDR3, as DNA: TGCAGCGGTATCGCAGGGAGGTTTCAAGATACGCAGTATTTT.

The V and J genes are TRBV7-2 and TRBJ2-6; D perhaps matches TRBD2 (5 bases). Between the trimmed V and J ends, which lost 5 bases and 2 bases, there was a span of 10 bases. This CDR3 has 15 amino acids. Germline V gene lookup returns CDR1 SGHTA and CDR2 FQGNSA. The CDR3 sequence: CASSLLVAGANVLTF. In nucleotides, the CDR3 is TGTGCCAGCAGCCTACTAGTCGCTGGGGCCAACGTCCTGACTTTC.

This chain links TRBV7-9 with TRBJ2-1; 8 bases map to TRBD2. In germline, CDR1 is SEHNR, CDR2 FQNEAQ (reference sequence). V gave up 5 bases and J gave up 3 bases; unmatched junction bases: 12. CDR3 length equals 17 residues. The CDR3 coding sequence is TGTGCCAGCAGCCCCCTCTCATCGGGAGGGCGCTACAATGAGCAGTTCTTC. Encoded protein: CASSPLSSGGRYNEQFF. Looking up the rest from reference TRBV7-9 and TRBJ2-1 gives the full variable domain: DTGVSQNPRHKITKRGQNVTFRCDPISEHNRLYWYRQTLGQGPEFLTYFQNEAQLEKSRLLSDRFSAERPKGSFSTLEIQRTEQGDSAMYLCASSPLSSGGRYNEQFFGPGTRLTVL.

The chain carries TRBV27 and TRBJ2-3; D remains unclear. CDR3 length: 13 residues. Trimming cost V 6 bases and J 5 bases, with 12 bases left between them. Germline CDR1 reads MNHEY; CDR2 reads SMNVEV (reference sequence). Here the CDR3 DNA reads TGTGCCAGCAGCGAGCCCACGGGAGATACGCAGTATTTT. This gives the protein CASSEPTGDTQYF.

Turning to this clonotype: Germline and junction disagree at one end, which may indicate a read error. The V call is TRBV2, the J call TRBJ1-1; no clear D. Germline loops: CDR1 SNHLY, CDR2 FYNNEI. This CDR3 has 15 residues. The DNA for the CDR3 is TGTGCCAGCAGCGACCCCGGTTGGGAGAACGCTGAAGCTTTCTTT. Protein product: CASSDPGWENAEAFF.

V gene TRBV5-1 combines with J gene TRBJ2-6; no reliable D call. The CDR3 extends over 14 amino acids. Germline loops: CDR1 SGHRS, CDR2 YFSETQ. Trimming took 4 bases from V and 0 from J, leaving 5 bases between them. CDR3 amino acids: CASSISSGANVLTF. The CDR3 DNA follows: TGCGCCAGCAGCATAAGCTCTGGGGCCAACGTCCTGACTTTC.

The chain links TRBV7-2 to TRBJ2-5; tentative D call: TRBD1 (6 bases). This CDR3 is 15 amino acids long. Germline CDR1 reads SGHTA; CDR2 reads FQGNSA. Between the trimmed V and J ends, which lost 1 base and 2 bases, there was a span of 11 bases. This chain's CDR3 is CASSLVWTVQETQYF. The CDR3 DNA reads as TGTGCCAGCAGCTTAGTGTGGACAGTGCAAGAGACCCAGTACTTC.